What follows is one T cell receptor beta chain and its context. The data were taken from a study of blood T cell repertoires in COVID-19. Study-level information: Some COVID-19 samples were acute and others convalescent; all came from the United States, Italy and Spain. PBMCs, B-cell-depleted T cells, or T cells were the source of the cDNA or gDNA that made up the material.

Study processing details: The assay estimated nucleated cells by amplifying reference gene primers. The method was immunoSEQ multiplex PCR; TCRdb's version includes in-frame clones alone and lacks a portion of them. The D gene and trimming were derived from the DNA, and the V and J assignments and clone size from that table. The sample lists under 200,000 clones, roughly 90% seen once, with around 0.5% in the top ten. The sequence came from a man aged 50 to 60 with acute or convalescent COVID-19. Sample: peripheral blood.

The CDR3 nucleotides are TGCGCCAGCAGGCTGGAGACGGGTAATGAAAAACTGTTTTTT. This encodes CASRLETGNEKLFF. The V and J genes are TRBV5-1 and TRBJ1-4; D gene uncertain. Germline loops: CDR1 SGHRS, CDR2 YFSETQ. The CDR3 has 14 amino acids. V lost 5 bases and J lost 4, with 12 bases in between.